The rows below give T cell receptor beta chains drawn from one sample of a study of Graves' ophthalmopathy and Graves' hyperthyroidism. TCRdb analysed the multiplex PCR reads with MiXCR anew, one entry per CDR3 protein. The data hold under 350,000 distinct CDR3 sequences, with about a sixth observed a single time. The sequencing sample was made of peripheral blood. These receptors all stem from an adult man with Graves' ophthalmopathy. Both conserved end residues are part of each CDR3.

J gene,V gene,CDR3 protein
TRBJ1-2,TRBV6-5,CASSYSSAEANYGYTF
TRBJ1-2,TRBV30,CAWSQDRGGYGYTF
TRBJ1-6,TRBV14,CASSQYVDSPLHF
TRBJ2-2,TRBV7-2,CASKKGRGTGELFF
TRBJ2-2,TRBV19,CASSTYRGDTGELFF
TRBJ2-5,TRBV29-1,CSVEPGRQETQYF
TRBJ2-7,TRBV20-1,CSARVPSGGGEQYF
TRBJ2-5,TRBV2,CASLGQPQETQYF
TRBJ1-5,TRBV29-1,CSVVETGASGQPQHF
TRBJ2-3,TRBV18,CASSPGTSGSTDTQYF
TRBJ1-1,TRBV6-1,CASSEGQGLTLNTEAFF
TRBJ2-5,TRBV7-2,CASSPPWANQETQYF
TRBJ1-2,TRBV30,CAWSVHQVLDYGYTF
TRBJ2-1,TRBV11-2,CASSPGTSGGANEQFF
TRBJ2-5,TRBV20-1,CSAMTGLSLQETQYF
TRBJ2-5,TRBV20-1,CSAVFGETQYF
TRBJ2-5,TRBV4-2,CASSHSAGEQETQYF
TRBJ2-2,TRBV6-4,CASSDPLEQGVRRIKGELFF
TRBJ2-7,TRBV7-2,CASSLVWDSDEQYF
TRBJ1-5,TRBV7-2,CASSQTGGNQPQHF
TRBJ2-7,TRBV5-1,CASKPPGQAYEQYF
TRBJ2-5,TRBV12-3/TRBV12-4,CASSLGGNQETQYF
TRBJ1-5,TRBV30,CAWSAQGTQPQHF
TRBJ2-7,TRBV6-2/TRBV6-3,CASSPGDRRGTSGTSEQYF
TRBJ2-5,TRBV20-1,CSADPYVGGETQYF
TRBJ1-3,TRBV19,CASSTQDSSGNTIYF
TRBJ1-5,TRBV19,CASREGQGNQPQHF
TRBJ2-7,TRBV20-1,CSARDIAGPTYEQYF
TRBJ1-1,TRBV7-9,CASSLGQGASEAFF